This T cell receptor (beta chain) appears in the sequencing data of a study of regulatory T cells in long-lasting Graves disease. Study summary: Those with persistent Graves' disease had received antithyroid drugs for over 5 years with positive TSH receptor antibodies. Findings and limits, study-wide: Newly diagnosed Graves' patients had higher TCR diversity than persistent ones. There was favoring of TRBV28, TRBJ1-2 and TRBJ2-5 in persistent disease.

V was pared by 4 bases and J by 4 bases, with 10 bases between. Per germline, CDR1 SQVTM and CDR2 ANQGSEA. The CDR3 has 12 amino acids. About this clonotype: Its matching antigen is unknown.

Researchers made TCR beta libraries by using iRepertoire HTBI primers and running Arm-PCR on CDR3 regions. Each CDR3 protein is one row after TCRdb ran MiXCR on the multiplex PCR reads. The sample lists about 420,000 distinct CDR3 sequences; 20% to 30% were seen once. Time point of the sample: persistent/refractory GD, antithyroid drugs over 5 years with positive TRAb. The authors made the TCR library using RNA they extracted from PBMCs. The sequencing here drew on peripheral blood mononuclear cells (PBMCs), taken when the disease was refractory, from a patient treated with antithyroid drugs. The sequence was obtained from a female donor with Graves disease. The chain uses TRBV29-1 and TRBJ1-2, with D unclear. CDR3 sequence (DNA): TGCAGCGTTGGGACGGCCGGCTATGGCTACACCTTC. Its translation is CSVGTAGYGYTF.